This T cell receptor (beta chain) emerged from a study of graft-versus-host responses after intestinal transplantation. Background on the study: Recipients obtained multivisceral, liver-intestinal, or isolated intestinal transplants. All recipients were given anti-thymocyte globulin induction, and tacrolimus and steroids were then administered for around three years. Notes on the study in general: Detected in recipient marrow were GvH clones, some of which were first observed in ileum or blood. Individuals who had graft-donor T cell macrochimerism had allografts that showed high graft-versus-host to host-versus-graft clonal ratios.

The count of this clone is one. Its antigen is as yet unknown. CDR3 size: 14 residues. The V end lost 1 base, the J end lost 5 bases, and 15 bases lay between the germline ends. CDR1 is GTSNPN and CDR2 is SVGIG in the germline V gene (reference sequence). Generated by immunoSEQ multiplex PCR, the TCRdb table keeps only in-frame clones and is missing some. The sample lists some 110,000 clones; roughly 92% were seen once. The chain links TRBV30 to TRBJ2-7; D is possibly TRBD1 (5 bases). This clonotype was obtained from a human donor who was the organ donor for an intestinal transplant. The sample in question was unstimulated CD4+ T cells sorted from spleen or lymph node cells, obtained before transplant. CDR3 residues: CAWSETGHDNEQYF. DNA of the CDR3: TGTGCCTGGAGTGAGACCGGACATGACAACGAGCAGTACTTC.